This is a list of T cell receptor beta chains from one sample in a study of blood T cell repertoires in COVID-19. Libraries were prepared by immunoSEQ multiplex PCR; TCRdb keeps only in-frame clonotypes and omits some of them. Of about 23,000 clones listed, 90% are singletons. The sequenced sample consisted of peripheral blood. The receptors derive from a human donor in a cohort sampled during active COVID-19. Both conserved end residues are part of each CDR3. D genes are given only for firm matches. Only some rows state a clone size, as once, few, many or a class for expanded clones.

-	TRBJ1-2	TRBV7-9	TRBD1	CASSPTGGYGYTF	TGTGCCAGCAGCCCGACAGGGGGTTACGGCTACACCTTC
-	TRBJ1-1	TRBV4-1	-	CASSQDRVANTEAFF	TGCGCCAGCAGCCAAGATCGGGTTGCGAACACTGAAGCTTTCTTT
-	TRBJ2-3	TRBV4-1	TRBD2	CASSRKLAGGPEWTDTQYF	TGCGCCAGCAGCCGTAAACTAGCGGGGGGGCCGGAGTGGACAGATACGCAGTATTTT
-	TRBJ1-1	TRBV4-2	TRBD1	CASSQEARQGRTEAFF	TGTGCCAGCAGCCAAGAAGCCCGACAGGGTAGGACTGAAGCTTTCTTT
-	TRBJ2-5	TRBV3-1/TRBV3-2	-	CASSQGYARGGETQYF	TGTGCCAGCAGCCAAGGATACGCGCGGGGCGGGGAGACCCAGTACTTC
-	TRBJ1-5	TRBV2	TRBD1	CASSQQGIGQPQHF	TGTGCCAGCAGTCAACAGGGGATAGGTCAGCCCCAGCATTTT
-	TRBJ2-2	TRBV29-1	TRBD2	CSVGLAETGELFF	TGCAGCGTCGGACTAGCAGAGACCGGGGAGCTGTTTTTT
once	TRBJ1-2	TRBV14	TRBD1	CASSQDRGYYGYTF	TGTGCCAGCAGCCAAGACAGGGGGTACTATGGCTACACCTTC
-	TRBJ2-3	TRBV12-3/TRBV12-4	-	CAIGGLVGDTQYF	TGTGCCATCGGGGGGCTGGTGGGAGATACGCAGTATTTT
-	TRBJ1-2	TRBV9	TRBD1	CASSVRSGQGVIGGYTF	TGTGCCAGCAGCGTAAGGTCAGGACAGGGCGTTATAGGTGGCTACACCTTC
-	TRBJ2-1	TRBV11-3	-	CASSLGGGGVEQFF	TGTGCCAGCAGCTTAGGAGGGGGGGGCGTTGAGCAGTTCTTC
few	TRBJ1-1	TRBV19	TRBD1	CASSIGTGAAFF	TGTGCCAGTAGCATCGGGACAGGGGCAGCTTTCTTT
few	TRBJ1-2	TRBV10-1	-	CASSPGQFGYTF	TGCGCCAGCAGTCCAGGACAGTTTGGCTACACCTTC
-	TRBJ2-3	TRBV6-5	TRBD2	CASSRGGSTDTQYF	TGTGCCAGCAGCCGGGGGGGGAGCACAGATACGCAGTATTTT
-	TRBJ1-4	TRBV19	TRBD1	CASGNRGQGSGEKLFF	TGTGCCAGTGGGAATCGGGGACAGGGATCGGGTGAAAAACTGTTTTTT
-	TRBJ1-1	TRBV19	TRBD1	CASSPNRGRTEAFF	TGTGCCAGTAGTCCGAACAGGGGGCGGACTGAAGCTTTCTTT
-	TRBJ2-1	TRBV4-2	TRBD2	CASSQSPRGDNEQFF	TGTGCCAGCAGCCAGTCACCCCGGGGGGACAATGAGCAGTTCTTC
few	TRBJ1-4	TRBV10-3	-	CAIRGTENEKLFF	TGTGCCATCAGAGGAACAGAAAATGAAAAACTGTTTTTT
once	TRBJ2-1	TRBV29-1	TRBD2	CSVGLAGGPSRSYNEQFF	TGCAGCGTAGGACTAGCGGGGGGCCCATCAAGATCCTACAATGAGCAGTTCTTC
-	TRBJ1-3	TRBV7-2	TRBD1	CASSLQGDSGNTIYF	TGTGCCAGCAGCCTTCAGGGGGACTCTGGAAACACCATATATTTT
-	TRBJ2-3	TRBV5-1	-	CASSLFGVTDTQYF	TGCGCCAGCAGCTTATTCGGGGTGACAGATACGCAGTATTTT
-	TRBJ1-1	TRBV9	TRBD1	CASSVATGGESTEAFF	TGTGCCAGCAGCGTAGCCACAGGGGGCGAAAGCACTGAAGCTTTCTTT
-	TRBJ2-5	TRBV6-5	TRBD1	CATEGTGKTQYF	TGTGCCACCGAGGGGACAGGGAAGACCCAGTACTTC
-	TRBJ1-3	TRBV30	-	CAWSVRKGGGNTIYF	TGTGCCTGGAGTGTACGGAAAGGCGGGGGAAACACCATATATTTT
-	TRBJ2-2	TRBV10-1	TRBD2	CASSDPGLAGGRNTGELFF	TGCGCCAGCAGTGACCCGGGGCTAGCGGGGGGCCGGAACACCGGGGAGCTGTTTTTT
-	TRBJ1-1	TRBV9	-	CASSVAQGSNTEAFF	TGTGCCAGCAGCGTCGCACAGGGATCTAACACTGAAGCTTTCTTT
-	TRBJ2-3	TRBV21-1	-	CASSKGGQDTDTQYF	TGTGCCAGCAGCAAGGGGGGACAGGACACAGATACGCAGTATTTT
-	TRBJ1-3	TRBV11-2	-	CASSLIPSSGNTIYF	TGTGCCAGCAGCTTAATTCCCAGCTCTGGAAACACCATATATTTT
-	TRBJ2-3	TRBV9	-	CASNTLTDTQYF	TGTGCCAGCAACACCCTCACAGATACGCAGTATTTT
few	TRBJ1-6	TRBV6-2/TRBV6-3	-	CASSPPGRIGTLHF	TGTGCCAGCAGCCCCCCAGGGAGGATTGGGACCCTCCACTTT
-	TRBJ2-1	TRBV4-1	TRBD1	CASSHPGQGVNEQFF	TGCGCCAGCAGCCACCCGGGACAGGGCGTTAATGAGCAGTTCTTC
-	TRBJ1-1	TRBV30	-	CAWSGSTRTEAFF	TGTGCCTGGAGCGGGTCTACGAGGACTGAAGCTTTCTTT
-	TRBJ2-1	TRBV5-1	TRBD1	CASRQDRGLFF	TGCGCCAGCAGACAGGACAGGGGACTGTTCTTC
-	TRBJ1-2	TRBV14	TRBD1	CASSQELDRGRGYTF	TGTGCCAGCAGCCAAGAGTTGGACAGGGGGCGAGGCTACACCTTC
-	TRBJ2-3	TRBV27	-	CASSLRGGPWDTQYF	TGTGCCAGCAGTTTAAGGGGGGGGCCTTGGGATACGCAGTATTTT
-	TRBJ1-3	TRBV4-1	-	CASSQGRLSGNTIYF	TGCGCCAGCAGCCAAGGTAGACTCTCTGGAAACACCATATATTTT
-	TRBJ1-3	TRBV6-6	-	CASSFSSGNTIYF	TGTGCCAGCAGTTTCAGCTCTGGAAACACCATATATTTT
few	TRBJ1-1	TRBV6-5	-	CASSYVAGTEAFF	TGTGCCAGCAGTTACGTTGCCGGCACTGAAGCTTTCTTT
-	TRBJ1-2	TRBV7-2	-	CASSPNVREGYTF	TGTGCCAGCAGCCCAAACGTCCGGGAAGGCTACACCTTC
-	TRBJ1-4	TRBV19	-	CASSRFRDLNEKLFF	TGTGCCAGTAGTCGGTTCCGGGATCTGAATGAAAAACTGTTTTTT
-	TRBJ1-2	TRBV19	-	CATARGENYGYTF	TGTGCCACCGCCCGCGGCGAGAACTATGGCTACACCTTC
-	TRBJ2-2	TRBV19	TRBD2	CASSRLAGGTGELFF	TGTGCCAGTAGTCGACTAGCGGGTGGCACCGGGGAGCTGTTTTTT
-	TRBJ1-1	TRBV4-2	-	CASSQLTEAFF	TGTGCCAGCAGCCAACTTACTGAAGCTTTCTTT
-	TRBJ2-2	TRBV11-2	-	CASSGAGFGELFF	TGTGCCAGCAGCGGGGCGGGGTTCGGGGAGCTGTTTTTT
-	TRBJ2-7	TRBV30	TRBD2	CAWSNSGGYEQYF	TGTGCCTGGAGTAATAGCGGGGGGTACGAGCAGTACTTC
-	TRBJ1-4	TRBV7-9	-	CASSLATAGNEKLFF	TGTGCCAGCAGCTTAGCCACAGCTGGGAATGAAAAACTGTTTTTT
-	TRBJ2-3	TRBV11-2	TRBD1	CASSLEGEDRGKDTQYF	TGTGCCAGCAGCTTAGAGGGGGAGGACAGGGGTAAAGATACGCAGTATTTT
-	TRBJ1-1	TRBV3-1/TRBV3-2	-	CASSQVSGGTEAFF	TGTGCCAGCAGCCAAGTGTCGGGTGGCACTGAAGCTTTCTTT
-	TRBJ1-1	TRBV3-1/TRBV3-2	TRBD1	CASSHTGGAFF	TGTGCCAGCAGCCATACAGGGGGAGCTTTCTTT
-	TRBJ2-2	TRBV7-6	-	CASSLGTPNTGELFF	TGTGCCAGCAGCCTCGGGACTCCGAACACCGGGGAGCTGTTTTTT
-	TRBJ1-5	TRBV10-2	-	CASSSDILNQPQHF	TGCGCCAGCAGTTCTGACATCCTGAATCAGCCCCAGCATTTT
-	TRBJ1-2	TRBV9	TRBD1	CASSPGQIRDYGYTF	TGTGCCAGCAGCCCGGGACAGATTAGGGACTATGGCTACACCTTC
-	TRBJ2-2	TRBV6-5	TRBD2	CAGSYLLAGATGELFF	TGTGCCGGCAGTTACTTGCTAGCGGGGGCCACCGGGGAGCTGTTTTTT
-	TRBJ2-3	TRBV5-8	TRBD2	CASSLGLAGPTDTQYF	TGTGCCAGCAGCTTAGGACTAGCGGGACCCACAGATACGCAGTATTTT
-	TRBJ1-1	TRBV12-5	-	CASGLPGGLNTEAFF	TGTGCTAGTGGTCTCCCGGGGGGGCTGAACACTGAAGCTTTCTTT